This T cell receptor (beta chain) was captured in a study of blood T cell repertoires in COVID-19. The V gene lost 3 bases and the J gene lost 6 bases, with 16 bases spanning the gap. In germline, CDR1 is GTSNPN, CDR2 SVGIG (reference sequence). The CDR3 consists of 14 residues. The assay was immunoSEQ multiplex PCR, and TCRdb's table has in-frame clones only and misses some. The table lists approximately 230,000 clones, just over 85% of them singletons. Sequenced input: peripheral blood. This receptor was obtained from a young man who had recovered from COVID-19. The J gene is TRBJ2-3, the V gene TRBV30, with D possibly TRBD1 on 7 matching bases. CDR3 coding DNA: TGTGCCTGGAGCGCGCAGGGGGGTTCGGATACGCAGTATTTT. It specifies CAWSAQGGSDTQYF.